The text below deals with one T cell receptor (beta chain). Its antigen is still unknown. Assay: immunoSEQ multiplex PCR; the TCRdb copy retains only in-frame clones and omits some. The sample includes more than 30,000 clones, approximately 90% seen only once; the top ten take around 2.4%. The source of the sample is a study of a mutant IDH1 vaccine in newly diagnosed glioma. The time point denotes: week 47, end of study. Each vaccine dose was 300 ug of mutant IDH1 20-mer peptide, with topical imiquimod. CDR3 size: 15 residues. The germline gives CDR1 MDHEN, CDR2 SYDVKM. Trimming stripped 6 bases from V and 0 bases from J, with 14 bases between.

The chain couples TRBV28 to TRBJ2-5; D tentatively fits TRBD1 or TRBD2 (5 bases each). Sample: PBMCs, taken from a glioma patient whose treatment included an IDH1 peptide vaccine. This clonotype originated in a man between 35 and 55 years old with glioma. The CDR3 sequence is CASSTIGANQETQYF. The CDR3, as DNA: TGTGCCAGCAGCACTATCGGGGCCAACCAAGAGACCCAGTACTTC.